This T cell receptor (beta chain) was profiled in a study of immune characterization of retroperitoneal liposarcoma. TCRdb recomputed calls from the PCR reads with MiXCR, one row per CDR3 protein. The sample holds some 3,000 distinct CDR3 sequences, 43% seen once. The CDR3 spans 15 residues. V gave up 5 bases and J gave up 5 bases, with 17 bases separating them. Per the germline V gene, CDR1 is SGHVS and CDR2 is FNYEAQ. The sample taken for sequencing was tumor tissue. The clonotype comes from a male donor with retroperitoneal liposarcoma. This chain links TRBV7-6 with TRBJ2-3; D is undetermined. CDR3 sequence: CASSPGGPARDTQYF. CDR3 coding DNA: TGTGCCAGCAGCCCCGGTGGGCCGGCTAGAGATACGCAGTATTTT.